This T cell receptor (beta chain) was captured by sequencing in a study of T cells after yellow fever vaccination. Turning to the study itself: Fractions of limited cellularity were prepared by means of SMART-Seq v4 Ultra Low Input.

Trimming left V 3 bases short and J 0 bases short, with 14 bases between. CDR3 length equals 16 residues. The V gene's germline CDR1 is LNHDA and CDR2 SQIVND (reference sequence). TCRdb analysed the 5' RACE reads with MiXCR anew, one entry per CDR3 protein. The sample shows some 670,000 distinct CDR3 sequences, roughly an eighth of them seen only once. Many counts were recorded for this clonotype. Its antigen is unknown. General study results and limits: Most primary-vaccination clones reappeared after the booster (approximately 95% CD4, 75% to 90% CD8).

The TCR was taken from a man aged 25-45 years who received the YFV17D yellow fever vaccine. Sequencing used PBMCs, obtained on the day of the yellow fever booster vaccination. The chain links TRBV19 to TRBJ1-1, with unresolved D. The CDR3 is CASSIYNSPMNTEAFF. The CDR3 nucleotides are TGTGCCAGTAGTATTTACAACAGTCCGATGAACACTGAAGCTTTCTTT.